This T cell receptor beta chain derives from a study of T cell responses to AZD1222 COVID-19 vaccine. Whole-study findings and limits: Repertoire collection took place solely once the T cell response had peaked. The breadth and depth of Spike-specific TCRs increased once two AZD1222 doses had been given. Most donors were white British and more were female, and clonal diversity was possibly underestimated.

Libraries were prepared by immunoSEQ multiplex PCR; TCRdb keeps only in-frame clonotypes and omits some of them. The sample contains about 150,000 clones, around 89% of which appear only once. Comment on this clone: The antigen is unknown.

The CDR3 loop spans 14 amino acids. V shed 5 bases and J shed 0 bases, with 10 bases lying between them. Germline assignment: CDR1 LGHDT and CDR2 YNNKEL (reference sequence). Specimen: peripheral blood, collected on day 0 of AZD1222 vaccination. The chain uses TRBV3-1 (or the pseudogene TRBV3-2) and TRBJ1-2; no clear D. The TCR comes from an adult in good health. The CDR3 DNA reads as TGTGCCAGCAGCTACCTCCAAGCTAACTATGGCTACACCTTC. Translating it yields CASSYLQANYGYTF.